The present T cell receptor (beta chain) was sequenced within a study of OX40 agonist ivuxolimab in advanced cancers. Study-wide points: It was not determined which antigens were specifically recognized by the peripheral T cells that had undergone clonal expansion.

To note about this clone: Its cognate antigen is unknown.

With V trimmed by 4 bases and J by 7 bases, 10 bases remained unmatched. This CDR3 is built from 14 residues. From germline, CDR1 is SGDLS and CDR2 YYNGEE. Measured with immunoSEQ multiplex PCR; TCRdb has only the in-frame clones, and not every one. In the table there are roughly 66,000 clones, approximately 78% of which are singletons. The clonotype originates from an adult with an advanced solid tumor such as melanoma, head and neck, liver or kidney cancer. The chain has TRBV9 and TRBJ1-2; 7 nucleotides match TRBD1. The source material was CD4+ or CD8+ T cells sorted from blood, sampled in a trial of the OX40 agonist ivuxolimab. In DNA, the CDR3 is TGTGCCAGCAGCACATCGACAGGGTTAGGTGGCTACACCTTC. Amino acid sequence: CASSTSTGLGGYTF.